The 24 T cell receptor beta chains below come from one sample, sequenced in a study of T cell responses to AZD1222 COVID-19 vaccine. Sequencing was performed with immunoSEQ multiplex PCR; in TCRdb, only in-frame clones are kept and a portion is missing. The data hold about 120,000 clones, with 85% to 95% observed a single time. The sequences come from peripheral blood, collected on day 0 of AZD1222 vaccination. All receptors come from an adult in good health.

V gene TRBV18 combines with J gene TRBJ2-1; D possibly corresponds to TRBD1 (6 bases). CDR3 length: 14 residues. Germline CDR1 and CDR2: KGHSH and LQKENI. The ends were cut back, 7 bases at V and 8 bases at J, with 18 bases in the middle. CDR3 nucleotide sequence: TGTGCCAGCTTCTCCGGGACAAACGTCCATGAGCAGTTCTTC. Amino acids: CASFSGTNVHEQFF.

The J gene is TRBJ2-7, the V gene TRBV6-2 or TRBV6-3; D not resolved. The CDR3 spans 13 residues. Trimming removed 0 bases from V and 5 bases from J, with 8 bases in between. Germline V gene sequence: CDR1 MNHEY, CDR2 SVGEGT. The CDR3: CASSYSGFNEQYF. In nucleotides, the CDR3 is TGTGCCAGCAGTTACTCAGGGTTTAACGAGCAGTACTTC.

The rearrangement links TRBV28 to TRBJ1-5; no clear D. The CDR3 contains 14 residues. Germline V gives CDR1 MDHEN, CDR2 SYDVKM. V was trimmed by 4 bases and J by 1 base, leaving 8 bases between them. CDR3 amino acids: CASSWSASNQPQHF. The CDR3 DNA is TGTGCCAGCAGTTGGTCAGCAAGCAATCAGCCCCAGCATTTT.

The chain couples TRBV7-3 to TRBJ2-1; 7 positions agree with TRBD1. The germline V gene encodes CDR1 SGHTA and CDR2 FQGTGA. The CDR3 spans 15 residues. The V gene end was trimmed by 0 bases and the J gene end by 8 bases; junction bases not matched to a gene: 7. The CDR3: CASSLTEVGGYEQFF. The CDR3 DNA is TGTGCCAGCAGCTTAACGGAGGTAGGGGGCTATGAGCAGTTCTTC.

This clone has a single count. J is TRBJ2-5 and V is TRBV7-8; 7 bases map to TRBD2. V trimming: 3 bases; J trimming: 0 bases; junction bases outside the gene matches: 13. This CDR3 contains 18 residues. CDR1 is SGHVS, CDR2 FQNEAQ, per germline. The CDR3 reads CASSLPPTLAAYQETQYF. The DNA of the CDR3 is TGTGCCAGCAGCTTGCCCCCAACTCTAGCGGCGTACCAAGAGACCCAGTACTTC. Full variable domain (rest looked up from reference TRBV7-8 and TRBJ2-5): GAGVSQSPRYKVAKRGQDVALRCDPISGHVSLFWYQQALGQGPEFLTYFQNEAQLDKSGLPSDRFFAERPEGSVSTLKIQRTQQEDSAVYLCASSLPPTLAAYQETQYFGPGTRLLVL.

This sequence joins TRBV27 and TRBJ2-3; 9 nucleotides line up with TRBD1. The CDR3 runs 16 residues. The V and J ends lost 7 bases and 3 bases, in that order; junction bases with no gene match: 11. Looked up from germline, CDR1 is MNHEY and CDR2 is SMNVEV (reference sequence). In DNA form, the CDR3 reads TGTGCCAGCACCGAGTTTTTGGGGACAGGGACAGATACGCAGTATTTT. Translated: CASTEFLGTGTDTQYF.

This rearrangement joins TRBV30 to TRBJ1-5, with D tentatively TRBD1 (6 bases). Germline V gene sequence: CDR1 GTSNPN, CDR2 SVGIG (reference sequence). There are 14 residues in the CDR3. CDR3 sequence reads: CAFRLTGSNQPQHF. The CDR3 DNA reads as TGTGCATTCAGATTAACAGGGTCGAATCAGCCCCAGCATTTT.

The rearrangement joins TRBV7-3 to TRBJ2-3, with unresolved D. The germline V and J ends were trimmed by 1 base and 1 base, with 6 bases remaining between them. Germline CDR1 reads SGHTA; CDR2 reads FQGTGA. The CDR3 totals 14 residues. CDR3 in amino acids: CASSLSARTDTQYF. CDR3 coding DNA: TGTGCCAGCAGCTTAAGCGCCCGCACAGATACGCAGTATTTT.

V usage is TRBV24-1 and J usage is TRBJ2-2, with 7 nucleotides matching TRBD1. This CDR3 spans 17 amino acids. Germline CDR1 reads KGHDR; CDR2 reads SFDVKD. Germline trimming cut 5 bases from V and 2 bases from J; bases unmatched to any gene: 10. The CDR3 is CATSGRVRDSNTGELFF. The CDR3 nucleotides read TGTGCCACCAGTGGGCGGGTCCGGGACAGTAACACCGGGGAGCTGTTTTTT.

V gene TRBV3-1 (or the pseudogene TRBV3-2) combines with J gene TRBJ1-3; the match to TRBD1 covers 7 bases. J was trimmed by 4 bases and V by 1 base; bases with no gene match: 7. The CDR3 has 16 residues. Germline assignment: CDR1 LGHDT and CDR2 YNNKEL (reference sequence). CDR3 loop: CASSQADRARGNTIYF. The CDR3, as DNA: TGTGCCAGCAGCCAAGCCGACAGGGCTAGGGGAAACACCATATATTTT.

The chain has TRBV5-1 and TRBJ1-4, with a weak D call TRBD1 (5 bases). Trimming removed 6 bases from V and 1 base from J, with 13 bases in between. Germline V gene data show CDR1 as SGHRS and CDR2 as YFSETQ. The CDR3 runs 15 residues. The CDR3 DNA reads as TGCGCCAGCACCCAGGGAGGGTTAACTAATGAAAAACTGTTTTTT. The encoded protein is CASTQGGLTNEKLFF.

The gene calls are TRBV24-1 and TRBJ2-3; 7 bases map to TRBD1. V was pared by 3 bases and J by 0 bases, with 8 bases of the junction left unmatched. CDR1 and CDR2 from the germline V gene are KGHDR and SFDVKD. There are 17 residues in the CDR3. CDR3 protein: CATSDPGQAPSTDTQYF. The CDR3 DNA follows: TGTGCCACCAGTGATCCCGGACAGGCCCCTAGCACAGATACGCAGTATTTT.

The chain combines TRBV28 with TRBJ1-5, with D tentatively TRBD1 (5 bases). The V gene lost 7 bases and the J gene lost 0 bases, with 7 bases spanning the gap. The CDR3 is 13 residues long. CDR1 and CDR2 (germline): MDHEN, SYDVKM. The CDR3 here is CASKGHSNQPQHF. CDR3 bases: TGTGCCAGCAAGGGGCATAGCAATCAGCCCCAGCATTTT.

The V and J genes are TRBV11-3 and TRBJ2-7; 8 bases line up with TRBD1. The CDR3 totals 15 residues. Germline lookup yields CDR1 SGHNT and CDR2 YENEEA. Trimming cost V 4 bases and J 5 bases; bases outside gene matches: 10. CDR3 amino acids: CASSSFSGQADEQYF. The CDR3 bases are TGTGCCAGCAGCTCTTTTTCGGGACAGGCCGACGAGCAGTACTTC.

V and J are TRBV11-2 and TRBJ1-3, with D possibly being TRBD1 (6 bases). From germline, CDR1 is SGHAT and CDR2 FQNNGV. The CDR3 has 18 amino acids. V lost 1 base and J 0 bases, leaving 16 bases between the germline ends. CDR3 protein: CASSLADSFTNSGNTIYF. The CDR3 coding sequence is TGTGCCAGCAGCTTAGCGGACAGCTTTACCAACTCTGGAAACACCATATATTTT.

The V gene is TRBV5-1, the J gene TRBJ2-7; D assignment may be TRBD1 or TRBD2 (6 bases each). V shed 0 bases and J shed 7 bases, with 17 bases lying between them. The CDR3 has 15 residues. Per germline, CDR1 SGHRS and CDR2 YFSETQ. The CDR3 nucleotides read TGCGCCAGCAGCTTGGAGGGGGGATCATCTCGGGAGCAGTACTTC. Its protein product is CASSLEGGSSREQYF.

This clone was detected once. The chain recombines TRBV7-2 with TRBJ2-7; 10 positions agree with TRBD1. The CDR3 totals 17 residues. The germline CDR1 and CDR2 sequences are SGHTA and FQGNSA. V dropped 1 base and J dropped 7; count of bases not matched to a gene: 13. For the CDR3, the DNA is TGTGCCAGCAGCTTAGGGGCCCAGGGGACAGGGGTGGGAGAGCAGTACTTC. Encoded protein: CASSLGAQGTGVGEQYF. The whole variable domain, remainder taken from reference TRBV7-2 and TRBJ2-7, is GAGVSQSPSNKVTEKGKDVELRCDPISGHTALYWYRQSLGQGLEFLIYFQGNSAPDKSGLPSDRFSAERTGGSVSTLTIQRTQQEDSAVYLCASSLGAQGTGVGEQYFGPGTRLTVT.

J is TRBJ2-7 and V is TRBV3-1 (or the pseudogene TRBV3-2), with 8 bases that match TRBD1. This CDR3 has 15 amino acids. The V gene end was trimmed by 3 bases and the J gene end by 2 bases; junction bases not matched to a gene: 6. From germline, CDR1 is LGHDT and CDR2 YNNKEL (reference sequence). The CDR3 bases are TGTGCCAGCAGCCAGACAGGGGAACGGACCTACGAGCAGTACTTC. Encoded protein: CASSQTGERTYEQYF.

V usage is TRBV6-5 and J usage is TRBJ2-5, with TRBD2 identical over 8 bases. The J segment lost 3 bases and the V segment lost 0 bases, leaving 3 bases of the junction unmatched. CDR3 size: 15 residues. The germline gives CDR1 MNHEY, CDR2 SVGAGI. The CDR3 nucleotides are TGTGCCAGCAGTTACTCACAGGGACTAGAAGAGACCCAGTACTTC. This codes for CASSYSQGLEETQYF.

This chain links TRBV2 with TRBJ1-2, with D hard to call. Per germline, CDR1 SNHLY and CDR2 FYNNEI. The CDR3 sequence is 11 residues long. V shed 2 bases and J shed 4 bases, with 2 bases lying between them. CDR3 sequence reads: CASSERYGYTF. The DNA of the CDR3 is TGTGCCAGCAGTGAACGCTATGGCTACACCTTC.

The rearrangement links TRBV4-1 to TRBJ2-5; 13 bases agree with TRBD2. The junction had 6 bases not matched to a gene; V was cut back by 3 bases and J by 5 bases. The CDR3 runs to 16 residues. Germline V lookup: CDR1 MGHRA, CDR2 YSYEKL. The CDR3 bases are TGCGCCAGCAGCCATGCCGGGACTAGCGGGACTGAGACCCAGTACTTC. Translating gives CASSHAGTSGTETQYF.

The chain links TRBV6-5 to TRBJ1-4; D perhaps matches TRBD1 (6 bases). This CDR3 is 13 amino acids long. Trimming left V 6 bases short and J 5 bases short, with 10 bases between. Germline loops: CDR1 MNHEY, CDR2 SVGAGI. The CDR3, as DNA: TGTGCCAGCAGCGGACAGCTAAATGAAAAACTGTTTTTT. Protein product: CASSGQLNEKLFF.

The rearrangement joins TRBV4-1 to TRBJ1-3; D is uncertain. The CDR3 extends over 15 amino acids. In germline, CDR1 is MGHRA, CDR2 YSYEKL. V shed 1 base and J shed 0 bases, with 7 bases lying between them. In DNA form, the CDR3 reads TGCGCCAGCAGCCAAGGTCCCCTCTCTGGAAACACCATATATTTT. This translates into CASSQGPLSGNTIYF.

The rearrangement joins TRBV3-1 (or the pseudogene TRBV3-2) to TRBJ2-1; D gene uncertain. The CDR3 runs to 12 residues. Per the germline V gene, CDR1 is LGHDT and CDR2 is YNNKEL (reference sequence). V was cut by 4 bases and J by 8 bases, with 9 bases left in between. CDR3 coding DNA: TGTGCCAGCAGCCCCCAACCCCATGAGCAGTTCTTC. Its protein product is CASSPQPHEQFF.